This TCR beta chain stems from a study of Tregs in tolerant kidney transplant recipients. At the level of the study: Sorting of CD4+CD25+CD127- cells followed roughly three-day belatacept mixed lymphocyte reactions, sometimes with roughly five-day graft donor restimulation.

The CDR3 is made up of 13 amino acids. V lost 7 bases, J lost 0 bases, and 8 bases lay in between. CDR1 is SGHRS and CDR2 is YFSETQ in the germline V gene. Study-wide results and caveats: Validation in larger populations is needed because few patients were studied. Expanding Tregs on activated donor B cells appeared to best identify donor-specific TCRbeta clones.

With respect to this clone: The antigen is undetermined.

Assay: immunoSEQ multiplex PCR; the TCRdb copy retains only in-frame clones and omits some. The sample consists of tens of thousands of clones, 65% to 85% of them appearing once. The clonotype comes from a human donor in good health. V is TRBV5-1 and J is TRBJ2-1; TRBD2 might be the D (6 bases). What was sequenced was Tregs from blood cultured with allogeneic cells. The CDR3 region has the DNA TGCGCCAGCCGGGAGAGCTCCTACAATGAGCAGTTCTTC. It specifies CASRESSYNEQFF.